Listed here are 7 T cell receptor beta chains from one sample, sequenced in a study of shared clonotypes between healthy human individuals. Sequenced by immunoSEQ multiplex PCR; TCRdb stores in-frame clones only, minus some. Found here are about 980,000 clones, approximately 80% of them singletons; the top ten hold roughly 1.5%. The sequencing sample was made of memory CD4+ T cells sorted from blood. Described subset: CD45RA-negative fraction. The receptors shown here come from a man aged 18 to 30 in good health.

The chain has TRBV5-1 and TRBJ2-1, with TRBD1 identical over 11 bases. The CDR3 has 22 residues. CDR1 is SGHRS, CDR2 YFSETQ, per germline. J was trimmed by 0 bases and V by 4 bases; bases with no gene match: 21. The CDR3 region has the DNA TGCGCCAGCAGCCCCGGGACAGGGGGTACCGGTCCCCGCTACAGCTCCTACAATGAGCAGTTCTTC. Amino acid sequence: CASSPGTGGTGPRYSSYNEQFF.

This clone was seen ten or more times. The same CDR3 arises from other DNA sequences in this sample as well. This chain links TRBV2 with TRBJ1-1; D might be TRBD1 (5 bases). The V end lost 4 bases, the J end lost 1 base, and 7 bases lay between the germline ends. The germline gives CDR1 SNHLY, CDR2 FYNNEI. The CDR3 has 13 residues. CDR3 bases: TGTGCCAGCAGTGTGGGGGAGAACACTGAAGCTTTCTTT. Amino acids: CASSVGENTEAFF.

The chain combines TRBV11-2 with TRBJ1-2, with D uncertain. CDR1 is SGHAT, CDR2 FQNNGV, per germline. This CDR3 region has 14 residues. The V end was cut by 0 bases, the J end by 6 bases, with 11 bases between. The CDR3 region is CASSLDSNGNGYTF. In DNA, the CDR3 is TGTGCCAGCAGCTTAGATTCCAACGGCAATGGCTACACCTTC.

The chain employs TRBV19 and TRBJ1-5; D possibly corresponds to TRBD1 (5 bases). Trimming removed 9 bases at V and 0 bases at J, with 15 bases between. CDR3 length: 15 amino acids. Germline assignment: CDR1 LNHDA and CDR2 SQIVND (reference sequence). The CDR3 protein is CASETVANSNQPQHF. CDR3 DNA sequence: TGTGCCAGCGAGACAGTGGCTAATAGCAATCAGCCCCAGCATTTT. The whole variable domain, remainder taken from reference TRBV19 and TRBJ1-5, is DGGITQSPKYLFRKEGQNVTLSCEQNLNHDAMYWYRQDPGQGLRLIYYSQIVNDFQKGDIAEGYSVSREKKESFPLTVTSAQKNPTAFYLCASETVANSNQPQHFGDGTRLSIL.

The chain recombines TRBV6-5 with TRBJ2-5; TRBD2 is a possible D gene (6 bases). The CDR3 runs to 14 residues. Trimming cost V 5 bases and J 2 bases, with 12 bases left between them. Looked up from germline, CDR1 is MNHEY and CDR2 is SVGAGI. Here the CDR3 reads CASSPLGGQETQYF. Written as DNA, the CDR3 is TGTGCCAGCAGTCCACTGGGGGGACAAGAGACCCAGTACTTC.

This chain connects TRBV10-1 to TRBJ2-4; maybe TRBD1 (6 bases). The V end was cut by 0 bases, the J end by 2 bases, with 11 bases between. Germline CDR1 and CDR2: WNHNN and SYGVQD (reference sequence). CDR3 length equals 16 residues. The DNA for the CDR3 is TGCGCCAGCAGTGAGTCGCAGGGGACATCCAAAAACATTCAGTACTTC. Amino acids: CASSESQGTSKNIQYF.

This rearrangement joins TRBV10-1 to TRBJ2-7; no firm D call. This CDR3 has 13 residues. V dropped 3 bases and J dropped 2 bases, with 8 bases sitting between them. The V gene's germline CDR1 is WNHNN and CDR2 SYGVQD (reference sequence). The CDR3 spells CASSDTAAYEQYF. CDR3 bases: TGCGCCAGCAGTGATACGGCAGCCTACGAGCAGTACTTC.